This TCR beta chain comes out of a study of shared clonotypes between healthy human individuals. Repertoires were generated with immunoSEQ multiplex PCR, while TCRdb's copy carries only in-frame clones and drops some. Of some 1.4 million clones listed, around 95% are singletons. V lost 1 base and J lost 6, with 9 bases in between. The CDR3 contains 14 residues. CDR1 is LNHDA and CDR2 is SQIVND in the germline V gene (reference sequence). The chain is built from TRBV19 and TRBJ2-2; no firm D call. The source is a young man in good health. Sequenced input: naive CD4+ T cells sorted from blood. Documented subset: CD45RA+ positively selected. CDR3 DNA: TGTGCCAGTAGTATAGCTAACCGTCCCGGGGAGCTGTTTTTT. This translates into CASSIANRPGELFF.